This TCR beta chain appears in the sequencing data of a study of T cell changes during pregnancy in multiple sclerosis. This clone showed up just once. Sequencing was performed with immunoSEQ multiplex PCR; in TCRdb, only in-frame clones are kept and a portion is missing. In the table there are about 120,000 clones, roughly 92% of which are singletons. Germline lookup yields CDR1 SGHTA and CDR2 FQGNSA. V was clipped by 3 bases and J by 2 bases, with 11 bases between them. The CDR3 totals 14 residues. The sequencing here drew on peripheral blood, taken before pregnancy. The sequence was collected from a female donor with multiple sclerosis, enrolled in a pregnancy study. The V and J genes are TRBV7-2 and TRBJ2-7, with D possibly matching TRBD1 (5 bases). CDR3 sequence: CASSLPGHPYEQYF. Written as DNA, the CDR3 is TGTGCCAGCAGCTTGCCCGGACACCCCTACGAGCAGTACTTC.